This entry describes one T cell receptor (beta chain). What it binds is not known. This specimen comes from a study of shared clonotypes between healthy human individuals. Into CD45RA+ naive and CD45RA-negative memory subsets, the CD4+ cells were split. A deep-level run was used for the assay. The assay was immunoSEQ multiplex PCR, and TCRdb's table has in-frame clones only and misses some. The data contain roughly 1,500,000 clones, roughly 98.5% of them singletons. Regarding the study as a whole: Rarefaction curves obtained for sorted subsets showed sequencing incomplete despite large depth.

V shed 6 bases and J shed 4 bases, with 15 bases lying between them. Germline CDR1 MDHEN, CDR2 SYDVKM. The CDR3 covers 14 residues. J is TRBJ1-2 and V is TRBV28; D possibly corresponds to TRBD1 (5 bases). The sequencing sample was made of naive CD4+ T cells sorted from blood. The sample's subset: CD45RA+ positively selected. This TCR came from a man younger than 45 in good health. CDR3 sequence reads: CASSFGGGVYGYTF. DNA for the CDR3: TGTGCCAGCAGCTTCGGGGGAGGCGTCTATGGCTACACCTTC.